This T cell receptor beta chain was found in a study of patients and donors after allogeneic stem cell transplantation. The V end was cut by 2 bases, the J end by 7 bases, with 11 bases between. The germline CDR1 and CDR2 sequences are KGHDR and SFDVKD. This CDR3 has 14 amino acids. MiXCR, applied by TCRdb to the RT-PCR reads, yields one record per CDR3 protein. Here the sample spans roughly 940,000 distinct CDR3 sequences, 15% to 20% being singletons. This receptor was obtained from a human donor who was either an allogeneic HSCT recipient or a stem cell or donor lymphocyte infusion donor (not recorded which). It is not recorded whose cells these are; they may come from a transplant donor. The specimen sequenced was blood, either unsorted or a sorted T cell fraction (not recorded which). The chain combines TRBV24-1 with TRBJ1-5, with D uncertain. This CDR3 reads CATSDSTVGQPQHF. The CDR3 region has the DNA TGTGCCACCAGTGATTCCACCGTGGGCCAGCCCCAGCATTTT.